The 2 T cell receptor beta chains reported below all come from one sample, sequenced in a study of Graves' ophthalmopathy and Graves' hyperthyroidism. Amplification targeted the TCR beta CDR3 regions, with RNA transcripts as the source material. The authors performed first-round RT-PCR with HTBI primers and then a second-round multiplex PCR. TCRdb analysed the multiplex PCR reads with MiXCR anew, one entry per CDR3 protein. The data show 300,000 to 350,000 distinct CDR3 sequences, with roughly a sixth seen just once and more than 9% held by the top ten. The sample consisted of peripheral blood. These receptors were obtained from an adult man with Graves' ophthalmopathy.

This clonotype has a count of ten or more. The genes are TRBV20-1 and TRBJ2-5; TRBD1 or TRBD2 may be the D gene (6 bases each). This CDR3 spans 12 amino acids. Trimming stripped 3 bases from V and 4 bases from J, with 9 bases between. Germline CDR1 DFQATT, CDR2 SNEGSKA (reference sequence). Here the CDR3 reads CSARGGGETQYF. For the CDR3, the DNA is TGCAGTGCTAGGGGGGGCGGAGAGACCCAGTACTTC.

This clonotype was detected ten times or more. V usage is TRBV2 and J usage is TRBJ2-5; 7 positions agree with TRBD2. The CDR3 runs to 15 residues. The junction had 5 bases not matched to a gene; V was cut back by 2 bases and J by 2 bases. Germline loops: CDR1 SNHLY, CDR2 FYNNEI. The chain's CDR3 is CASSEWPSGQETQYF. CDR3 DNA sequence: TGTGCCAGCAGTGAATGGCCTAGCGGTCAAGAGACCCAGTACTTC.